The clone carrying this TCR beta chain was observed at least ten times. Investigators prepared the TCR beta libraries by applying iRepertoire HTBI primers and Arm-PCR of CDR3 regions. TCRdb reprocessed the multiplex PCR reads via MiXCR and lists one record per CDR3 protein. The data show roughly 380,000 distinct CDR3 sequences, with 16% seen just once and 25% to 30% held by the top ten. The data stem from a study of regulatory T cells in long-lasting Graves disease. Whole-study context: The study enrolled newly diagnosed Graves' patients on antithyroid drugs under 3 months.

This CDR3 contains 13 residues. The V end was cut by 8 bases, the J end by 0 bases, with 9 bases between. Germline-derived CDR1 and CDR2 are SGHTA and FQGNSA. As to time point: newly diagnosed GD, antithyroid drugs for less than 3 months. Extracted RNA from PBMCs served as the source of the TCR library. These same records also appear under a second study, on T cells in Graves' hyperthyroidism and ophthalmopathy.

Sequenced material: peripheral blood mononuclear cells (PBMCs), taken at new diagnosis, from a patient treated with antithyroid drugs. This sequence was found in a man in his forties or fifties with Graves disease. This rearrangement joins TRBV7-2 to TRBJ2-3; D is unclear. CDR3 nucleotide sequence: TGTGCCAGCTCGGTACAGAGCACAGATACGCAGTATTTT. Encoded protein: CASSVQSTDTQYF.